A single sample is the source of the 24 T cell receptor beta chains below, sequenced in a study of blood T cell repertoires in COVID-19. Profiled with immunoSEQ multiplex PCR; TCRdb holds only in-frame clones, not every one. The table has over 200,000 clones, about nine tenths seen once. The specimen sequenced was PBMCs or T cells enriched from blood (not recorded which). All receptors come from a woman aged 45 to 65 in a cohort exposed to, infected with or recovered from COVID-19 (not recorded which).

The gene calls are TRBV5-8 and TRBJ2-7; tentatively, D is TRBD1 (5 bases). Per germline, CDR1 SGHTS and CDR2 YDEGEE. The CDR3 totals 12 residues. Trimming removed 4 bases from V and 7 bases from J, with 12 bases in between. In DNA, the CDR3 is TGTGCCAGCAGCCCGACAGCTTGGGAGCAGTACTTC. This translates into CASSPTAWEQYF.

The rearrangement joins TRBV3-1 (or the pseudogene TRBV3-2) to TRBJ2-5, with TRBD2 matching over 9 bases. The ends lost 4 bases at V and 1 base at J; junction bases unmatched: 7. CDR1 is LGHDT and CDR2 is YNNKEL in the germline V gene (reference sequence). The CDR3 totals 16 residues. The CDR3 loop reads CASSPISGGPQETQYF. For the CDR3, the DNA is TGTGCCAGCAGCCCCATTAGCGGGGGACCCCAAGAGACCCAGTACTTC.

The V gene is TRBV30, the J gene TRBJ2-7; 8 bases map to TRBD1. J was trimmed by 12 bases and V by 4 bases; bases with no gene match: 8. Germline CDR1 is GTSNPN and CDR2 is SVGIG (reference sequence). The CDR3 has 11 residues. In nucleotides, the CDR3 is TGTGCCTGGAAAAAAGGACAGGGCGCGTACTTC. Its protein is CAWKKGQGAYF.

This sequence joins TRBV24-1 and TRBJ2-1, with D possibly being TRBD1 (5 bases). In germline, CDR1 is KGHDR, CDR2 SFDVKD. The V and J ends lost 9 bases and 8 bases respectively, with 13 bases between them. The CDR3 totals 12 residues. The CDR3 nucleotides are TGTGCCACCGGCTCAGGGTCCGATGAGCAGTTCTTC. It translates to CATGSGSDEQFF.

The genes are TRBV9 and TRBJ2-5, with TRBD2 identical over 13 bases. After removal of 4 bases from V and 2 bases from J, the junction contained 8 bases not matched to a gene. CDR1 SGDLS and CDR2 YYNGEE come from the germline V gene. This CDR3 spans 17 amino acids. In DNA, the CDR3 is TGTGCCAGCAGCATTTCGACGGGACTAGCGGGACAAGAGACCCAGTACTTC. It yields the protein CASSISTGLAGQETQYF. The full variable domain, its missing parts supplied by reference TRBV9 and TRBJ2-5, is DSGVTQTPKHLITATGQRVTLRCSPRSGDLSVYWYQQSLDQGLQFLIQYYNGEERAKGNILERFSAQQFPDLHSELNLSSLELGDSALYFCASSISTGLAGQETQYFGPGTRLLVL.

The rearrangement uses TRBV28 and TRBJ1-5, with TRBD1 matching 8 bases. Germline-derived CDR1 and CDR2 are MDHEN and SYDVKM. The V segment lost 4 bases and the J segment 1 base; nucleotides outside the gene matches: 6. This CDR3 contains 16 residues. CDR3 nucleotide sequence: TGTGCCAGCAGTTCCCCAGGGGGCGTCAGCAATCAGCCCCAGCATTTT. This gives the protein CASSSPGGVSNQPQHF.

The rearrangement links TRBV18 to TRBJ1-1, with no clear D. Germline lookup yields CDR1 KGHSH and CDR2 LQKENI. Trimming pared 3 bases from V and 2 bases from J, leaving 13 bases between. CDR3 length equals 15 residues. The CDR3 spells CASSPDGVLNTEAFF. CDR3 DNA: TGTGCCAGCTCACCGGACGGGGTTTTAAACACTGAAGCTTTCTTT. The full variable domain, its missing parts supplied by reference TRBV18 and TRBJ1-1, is NAGVMQNPRHLVRRRGQEARLRCSPMKGHSHVYWYRQLPEEGLKFMVYLQKENIIDESGMPKERFSAEFPKEGPSILRIQQVVRGDSAAYFCASSPDGVLNTEAFFGQGTRLTVV.

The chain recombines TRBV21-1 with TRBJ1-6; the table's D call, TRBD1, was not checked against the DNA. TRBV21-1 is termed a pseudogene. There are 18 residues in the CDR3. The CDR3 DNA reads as TGTGCCAGCAGCCGGGACAGGGGCGTGCGGTCCTATAATTCACCCCTCCACTTT. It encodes CASSRDRGVRSYNSPLHF.

This CDR3 is CASSYSLGERGYTF. CDR3 DNA sequence: TGTGCCAGCAGTTACAGTCTAGGAGAGAGGGGCTACACCTTC. V gene TRBV6-6 combines with J gene TRBJ1-2; D uncertain. The ends were cut back, 2 bases at V and 8 bases at J, with 15 bases in the middle. CDR1 and CDR2 from the germline V gene are MNHNY and SVGAGI (reference sequence). The CDR3 is 14 amino acids.

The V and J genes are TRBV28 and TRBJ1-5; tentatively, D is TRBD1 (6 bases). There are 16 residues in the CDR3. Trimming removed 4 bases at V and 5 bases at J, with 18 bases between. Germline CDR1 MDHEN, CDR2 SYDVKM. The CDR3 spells CASSSSQGSVDQPQHF. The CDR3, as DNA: TGTGCCAGCAGTTCCTCCCAGGGGTCGGTCGATCAGCCCCAGCATTTT. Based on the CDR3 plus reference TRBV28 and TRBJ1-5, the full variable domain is DVKVTQSSRYLVKRTGEKVFLECVQDMDHENMFWYRQDPGLGLRLIYFSYDVKMKEKGDIPEGYSVSREKKERFSLILESASTNQTSMYLCASSSSQGSVDQPQHFGDGTRLSIL.

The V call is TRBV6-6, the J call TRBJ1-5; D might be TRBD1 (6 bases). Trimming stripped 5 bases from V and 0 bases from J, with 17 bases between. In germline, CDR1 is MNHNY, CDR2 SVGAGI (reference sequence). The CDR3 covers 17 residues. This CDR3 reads CASSPTKTGYSNQPQHF. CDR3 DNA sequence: TGTGCCAGCAGTCCTACTAAGACAGGATATAGCAATCAGCCCCAGCATTTT.

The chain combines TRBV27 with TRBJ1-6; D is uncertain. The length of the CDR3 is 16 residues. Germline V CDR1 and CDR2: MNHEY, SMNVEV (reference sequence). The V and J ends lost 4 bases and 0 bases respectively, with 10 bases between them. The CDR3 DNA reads TGTGCCAGCAGTTCCGAGAGGAGCTCCTATAATTCACCCCTCCACTTT. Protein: CASSSERSSYNSPLHF.

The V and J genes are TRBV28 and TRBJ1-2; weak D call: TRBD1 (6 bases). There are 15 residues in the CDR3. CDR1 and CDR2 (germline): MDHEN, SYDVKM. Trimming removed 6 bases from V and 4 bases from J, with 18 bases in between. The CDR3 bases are TGTGCCAGCAGACCCCCTCAGGACAGCTCCTATGGCTACACCTTC. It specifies CASRPPQDSSYGYTF.

The CDR3: CASSQGGGTDTQYF. The DNA of the CDR3 is TGTGCCAGCAGCCAGGGGGGAGGCACAGATACGCAGTATTTT. V is TRBV3-1 (or the pseudogene TRBV3-2) and J is TRBJ2-3, with D maybe TRBD2 (6 bases). Trimming cost V 3 bases and J 1 base, with 8 bases left between them. This CDR3 is 14 amino acids long. Germline-derived CDR1 and CDR2 are LGHDT and YNNKEL (reference sequence).

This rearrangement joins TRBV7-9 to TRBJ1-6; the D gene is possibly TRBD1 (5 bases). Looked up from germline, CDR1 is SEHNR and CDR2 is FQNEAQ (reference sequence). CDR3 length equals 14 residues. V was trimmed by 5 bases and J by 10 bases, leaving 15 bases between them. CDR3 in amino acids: CASSPRDSGSPLHF. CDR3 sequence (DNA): TGTGCCAGCAGCCCCCGGGACTCGGGGTCACCCCTCCACTTT. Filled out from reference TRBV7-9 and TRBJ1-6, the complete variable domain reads DTGVSQNPRHKITKRGQNVTFRCDPISEHNRLYWYRQTLGQGPEFLTYFQNEAQLEKSRLLSDRFSAERPKGSFSTLEIQRTEQGDSAMYLCASSPRDSGSPLHFGNGTRLTVT.

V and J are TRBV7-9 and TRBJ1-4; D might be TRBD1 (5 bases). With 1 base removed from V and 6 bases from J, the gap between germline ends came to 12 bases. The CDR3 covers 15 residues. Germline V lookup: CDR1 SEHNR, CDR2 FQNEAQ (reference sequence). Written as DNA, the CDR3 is TGTGCCAGCAGCTTAGGCAGGGTAAGGGATGAAAAACTGTTTTTT. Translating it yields CASSLGRVRDEKLFF.

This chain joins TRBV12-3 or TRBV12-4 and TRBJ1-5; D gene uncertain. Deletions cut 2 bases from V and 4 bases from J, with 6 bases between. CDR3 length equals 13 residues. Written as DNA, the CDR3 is TGTGCCAGCAGTTTAACCCTAAATCAGCCCCAGCATTTT. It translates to CASSLTLNQPQHF.

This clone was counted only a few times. The CDR3 protein is CASSLGRENTEAFF. The CDR3 DNA is TGTGCCAGCAGCTTAGGCAGGGAGAACACTGAAGCTTTCTTT. The chain links TRBV11-2 to TRBJ1-1, with D perhaps TRBD1 (5 bases). This CDR3 contains 14 residues. With 1 base removed from V and 1 base from J, the gap between germline ends came to 7 bases. Germline V CDR1 and CDR2: SGHAT, FQNNGV.

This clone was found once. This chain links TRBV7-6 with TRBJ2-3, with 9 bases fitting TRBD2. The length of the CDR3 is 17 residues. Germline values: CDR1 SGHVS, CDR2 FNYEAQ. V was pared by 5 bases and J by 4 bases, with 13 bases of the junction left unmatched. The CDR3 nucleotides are TGTGCCAGCAGCGACCAGCGGGGGGCCAACATGGCAGATACGCAGTATTTT. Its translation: CASSDQRGANMADTQYF.

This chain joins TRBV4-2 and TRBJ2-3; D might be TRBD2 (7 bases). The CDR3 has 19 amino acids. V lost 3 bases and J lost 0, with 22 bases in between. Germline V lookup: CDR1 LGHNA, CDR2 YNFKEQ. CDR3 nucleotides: TGTGCCAGCAGCCAGCCCGCAATCGGGGGGCAGACTAGCACAGATACGCAGTATTTT. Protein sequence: CASSQPAIGGQTSTDTQYF.

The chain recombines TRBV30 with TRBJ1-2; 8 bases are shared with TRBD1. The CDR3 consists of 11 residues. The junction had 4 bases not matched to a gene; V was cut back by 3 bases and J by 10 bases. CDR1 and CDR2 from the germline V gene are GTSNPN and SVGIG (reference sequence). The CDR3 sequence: CAWRQGGSYTF. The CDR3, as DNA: TGTGCCTGGAGACAGGGGGGGTCCTACACCTTC. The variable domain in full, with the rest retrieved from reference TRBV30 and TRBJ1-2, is SQTIHQWPATLVQPVGSPLSLECTVEGTSNPNLYWYRQAAGRGLQLLFYSVGIGQISSEVPQNLSASRPQDRQFILSSKKLLLSDSGFYLCAWRQGGSYTFGSGTRLTVV.

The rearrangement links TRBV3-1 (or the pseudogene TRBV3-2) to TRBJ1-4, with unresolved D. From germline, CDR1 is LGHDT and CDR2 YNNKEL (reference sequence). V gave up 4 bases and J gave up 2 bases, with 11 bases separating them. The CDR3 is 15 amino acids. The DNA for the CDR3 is TGTGCCAGCAGCCCCTCGGGGAGCACTAATGAAAAACTGTTTTTT. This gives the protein CASSPSGSTNEKLFF.

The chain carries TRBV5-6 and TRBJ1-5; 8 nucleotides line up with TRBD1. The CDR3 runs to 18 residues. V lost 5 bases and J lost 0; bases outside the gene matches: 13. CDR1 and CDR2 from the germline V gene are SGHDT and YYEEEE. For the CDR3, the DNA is TGTGCCAGCAGTTTGACCAGGACAGGGCCGATTAGCAATCAGCCCCAGCATTTT. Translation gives CASSLTRTGPISNQPQHF.

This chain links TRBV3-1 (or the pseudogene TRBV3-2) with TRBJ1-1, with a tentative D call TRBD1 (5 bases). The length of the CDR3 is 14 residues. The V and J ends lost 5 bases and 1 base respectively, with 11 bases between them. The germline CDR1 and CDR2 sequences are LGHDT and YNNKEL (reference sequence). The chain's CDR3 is CASSFGGRNTEAFF. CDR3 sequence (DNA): TGTGCCAGCAGCTTCGGGGGGAGGAACACTGAAGCTTTCTTT.